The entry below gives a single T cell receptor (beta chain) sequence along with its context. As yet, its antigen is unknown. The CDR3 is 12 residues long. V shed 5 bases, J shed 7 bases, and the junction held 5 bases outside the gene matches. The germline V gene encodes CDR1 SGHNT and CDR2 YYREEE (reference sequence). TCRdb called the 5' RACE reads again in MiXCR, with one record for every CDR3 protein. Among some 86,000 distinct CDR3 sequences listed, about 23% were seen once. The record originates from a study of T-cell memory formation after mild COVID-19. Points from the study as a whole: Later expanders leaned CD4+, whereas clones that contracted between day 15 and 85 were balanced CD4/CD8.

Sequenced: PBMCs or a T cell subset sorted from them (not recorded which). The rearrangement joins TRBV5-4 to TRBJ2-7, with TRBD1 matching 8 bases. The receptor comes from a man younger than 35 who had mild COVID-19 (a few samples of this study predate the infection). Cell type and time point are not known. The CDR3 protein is CASSPRDREQYF. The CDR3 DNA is TGTGCCAGCAGTCCAAGGGACAGGGAGCAGTACTTC.